Following are 12 T cell receptor beta chains from one sample sequenced in a study of blood T cell repertoires in COVID-19 (dated by TCRdb to the early 2020s). Library generation was performed with the immunoSEQ multiplex PCR assay. TCRdb carries this immuneACCESS record with in-frame sequences only. Its versions omit some clonotypes, under half of them owing to an unresolved V gene in the studies checked, with the rest unexplained. For this sample there are some 170,000 clones; approximately 84% appear just once. The top ten clonotypes cover roughly 1% of the sample. The material sequenced was peripheral blood. All receptors derive from a man between 40 and 49 years old with acute or convalescent COVID-19.

V is TRBV9 and J is TRBJ2-7, with D possibly being TRBD2 (6 bases). Germline V gives CDR1 SGDLS, CDR2 YYNGEE. The CDR3 runs 14 residues. The germline V and J ends were trimmed by 2 bases and 0 bases, with 9 bases remaining between them. This chain's CDR3 is CASSVSGVSYEQYF. The CDR3 DNA reads TGTGCCAGCAGCGTTTCGGGGGTCTCCTACGAGCAGTACTTC.

The V gene is TRBV7-2, the J gene TRBJ2-2; 7 bases fit TRBD2. The CDR3 contains 15 residues. The V gene's germline CDR1 is SGHTA and CDR2 FQGNSA. V shed 5 bases, J shed 4 bases, and the junction held 7 bases outside the gene matches. In DNA form, the CDR3 reads TGTGCCAGCAGCACTCCGGGCGGGGGCACCGGGGAGCTGTTTTTT. It codes for CASSTPGGGTGELFF.

This clone was observed a single time. This chain uses TRBV11-2 with TRBJ1-4; D is unresolved. Germline V lookup: CDR1 SGHAT, CDR2 FQNNGV. The V end lost 1 base, the J end lost 8 bases, and 5 bases lay between the germline ends. The CDR3 sequence is 12 residues long. CDR3 loop: CASSLVQEKLFF. In nucleotides, the CDR3 is TGTGCCAGCAGCTTAGTCCAAGAAAAACTGTTTTTT.

Here the CDR3 reads CSAANRVPNTGELFF. The CDR3 DNA follows: TGCAGCGCCGCCAACAGGGTCCCCAACACCGGGGAGCTGTTTTTT. V usage is TRBV29-1 and J usage is TRBJ2-2; a possible D gene is TRBD1 (6 bases). CDR1 and CDR2 from the germline V gene are SQVTM and ANQGSEA. V lost 7 bases and J 2 bases, leaving 17 bases between the germline ends. CDR3 length: 15 amino acids.

The chain couples TRBV7-6 to TRBJ2-3, with TRBD2 as a possible D gene (5 bases). Germline lookup yields CDR1 SGHVS and CDR2 FNYEAQ. V lost 5 bases and J 4 bases, leaving 19 bases between the germline ends. The CDR3 is 16 residues long. The CDR3 bases are TGTGCCAGCAGCCTAGACTATGCTCCAGAGGCAGATACGCAGTATTTT. Translating gives CASSLDYAPEADTQYF.

This clone has more than one count but fewer than ten. V is TRBV9 and J is TRBJ1-4; D unresolved. CDR3 length: 15 amino acids. From germline, CDR1 is SGDLS and CDR2 YYNGEE. Trimming cost V 0 bases and J 8 bases, with 14 bases left between them. The CDR3 loop is CASSVAAALPEKLFF. As DNA, the CDR3 is TGTGCCAGCAGCGTAGCGGCGGCTCTGCCCGAAAAACTGTTTTTT.

The chain couples TRBV6-4 to TRBJ2-7, with D possibly being TRBD2 (7 bases). Trimming shortened V by 0 bases and J by 3 bases, and 18 bases separated the two germline ends. The CDR3 has 17 residues. Germline V gene data show CDR1 as MRHNA and CDR2 as SNTAGT. In DNA, the CDR3 is TGTGCCAGCAGTGACTCCGGGGCGGGGGCGCATTTCTACGAGCAGTACTTC. It encodes CASSDSGAGAHFYEQYF.

The rearrangement uses TRBV18 and TRBJ1-2; TRBD1 aligns across 7 bases. V was clipped by 2 bases and J by 4 bases; unmatched bases: 7. Germline loops: CDR1 KGHSH, CDR2 LQKENI. This CDR3 has 15 residues. CDR3 amino acids: CASSPTDGTVYGYTF. CDR3 nucleotide sequence: TGTGCCAGCTCACCAACCGACGGGACAGTCTATGGCTACACCTTC. The full variable domain, completed using reference TRBV18 and TRBJ1-2, is NAGVMQNPRHLVRRRGQEARLRCSPMKGHSHVYWYRQLPEEGLKFMVYLQKENIIDESGMPKERFSAEFPKEGPSILRIQQVVRGDSAAYFCASSPTDGTVYGYTFGSGTRLTVV.

This clone was detected a few times. The V call is TRBV10-3, the J call TRBJ2-7; D perhaps matches TRBD1 (5 bases). This CDR3 is built from 13 residues. The ends were cut back, 4 bases at V and 5 bases at J, with 12 bases in the middle. The germline CDR1 and CDR2 sequences are ENHRY and SYGVKD. Written as DNA, the CDR3 is TGTGCCATCAGTGCCAGGGTGCCGGACGAGCAGTACTTC. Amino acids: CAISARVPDEQYF.

The chain employs TRBV5-6 and TRBJ2-2, with TRBD1 as a possible D gene (6 bases). The V gene lost 4 bases and the J gene lost 5 bases, with 12 bases spanning the gap. Germline V CDR1 and CDR2: SGHDT, YYEEEE. The CDR3 covers 14 residues. The CDR3 spells CASSIQGITGELFF. CDR3 DNA: TGTGCCAGCAGCATACAGGGTATTACCGGGGAGCTGTTTTTT.

This chain connects TRBV6-1 to TRBJ2-6; D is undetermined. This CDR3 is built from 15 residues. V lost 2 bases to trimming and J lost 0 bases, with 5 bases between them. Germline lookup yields CDR1 MNHNS and CDR2 SASEGT. The CDR3 region is CASSEPSSGANVLTF. The CDR3 DNA is TGTGCCAGCAGTGAACCCTCCTCTGGGGCCAACGTCCTGACTTTC.

The V and J genes are TRBV4-3 and TRBJ1-3; D gene uncertain. The germline V gene has CDR1 LGHNA and CDR2 YSLEER. CDR3 length equals 17 residues. V dropped 0 bases and J dropped 0 bases, with 12 bases sitting between them. CDR3 sequence reads: CASSQEMLVSSGNTIYF. The CDR3 DNA is TGCGCCAGCAGCCAAGAGATGCTGGTCAGCTCTGGAAACACCATATATTTT.